What follows is one TCR beta chain and its context. What it recognizes is unknown. The record originates from a study of Tregs in tolerant kidney transplant recipients. Study-level points and caveats: Activated donor B cell expansion appeared to reveal the most relevant donor-specific TCRbeta repertoire.

CDR3 length: 14 residues. With 6 bases removed from V and 6 bases from J, the gap between germline ends came to 17 bases. Germline V CDR1 and CDR2: MNHNY, SVGAGI (reference sequence). This table comes from immunoSEQ multiplex PCR, and its TCRdb copy is limited to in-frame clones, with some not included. The sample holds about 52,000 clones, 91% seen once. Recipients received nonmyeloablative bone marrow transplants from related graft donors, with transient mixed chimerism. The TCR comes from a human patient who received a combined kidney and bone marrow transplant. Some T cells here may be from the graft donor. V is TRBV6-6 and J is TRBJ1-1; D perhaps matches TRBD1 (6 bases). Sequenced material: CD8+ T cells from blood (PBMCs), taken 24 months after the transplant. The CDR3 region has the DNA TGTGCCAGCAGCCACCAAGGACAGCCGGCTGAAGCTTTCTTT. Amino acids: CASSHQGQPAEAFF.